What follows is one TCR beta chain and its context. This clone was seen once. Its antigen remains unidentified. Per-base qualities were not stored, and no clone one base away is much larger. No immune events such as infections were documented for the healthy donors during the collection period. Time-dependent variance in a beta-binomial model of T-cell clone differential abundance was calibrated using healthy-donor blood repertoires as a training cohort. The training cohort comprised roughly ten healthy donors, 3 female and 7 male. Donor ages ranged from roughly 29 to 64 years, with an average of about 41 years. Obtained from a commercial supplier, whole blood was collected from each healthy donor at three time points set about two weeks apart. Genomic DNA was extracted from unsorted whole blood for immunosequencing. The sample is drawn from a study of identifying expanded T cells in peripheral blood (dated by TCRdb to between 2017 and 2020). Describing the broader study: Technical replicates were generated by sequencing separate aliquots of the same genomic DNA pool, and four replicates were compared pairwise. Results the study describes overall, beyond this receptor: Across all healthy donors, variance in clone template counts between two-week samples was found to increase significantly with total template count. The authors expected that biological variance in healthy repertoires might rise further over much longer intervals, such as months to years. Both the number of clones called differentially abundant and the false-positive rate were significantly reduced by the beta-binomial model across all healthy-donor time intervals. About 1.3 differentially abundant clones were flagged by the binomial model between technical replicates, whereas about 15 and 18 were flagged over roughly two weeks and four weeks, respectively.

The immunoSEQ Assay, which uses bias-controlled multiplex PCR amplification of genomic DNA, was used to profile TCRbeta CDR3 regions. The study's processing was this. To quantify the absolute abundance of each unique TCRbeta CDR3 region, the sequences were collapsed and filtered. Differential abundance was tested with two models: a binomial (Fisher-equivalent) model and a beta-binomial model that adds time-dependent variance fitted from healthy donors. Any clone with fewer than 5 combined templates was excluded, and a clone was called differentially abundant if its Benjamini-Hochberg FDR was below 0.01. Using the form v = (b*log(k)+a)^2, the beta-binomial variance was modeled as a function of the total template count across the two samples. TCRdb limited this immuneACCESS table to in-frame rearrangements with V and J called. A share of clones is missing; checked studies link under half to unresolved V genes, and the rest is unexplained. Clonal size and the V and J genes are those of that table, whereas D and trimming came from the DNA. Across this sample there are about 52,000 clones, with 82% seen only once. About 14% of the sample comes from the top ten.

The germline V gene gives CDR1 as MNHEY and CDR2 as SVGAGI. The junction carries 13 bases between V and J, which are trimmed by 4 bases and 0 bases respectively. The CDR3 runs 15 residues from the cysteine to the phenylalanine. Here the CDR3 DNA is all that survives: 45 bases in frame from base 1. This clonotype originated in a person aged 18 to 70 in good health. The source material was blood. Recombination linked TRBV6-5 to TRBJ2-7; the D gene cannot be named for sure. The sequenced DNA: TGTGCCAGCAGTTCGATAAGGGAAAGCTCCTACGAGCAGTACTTC. Its product reads: CASSSIRESSYEQYF.